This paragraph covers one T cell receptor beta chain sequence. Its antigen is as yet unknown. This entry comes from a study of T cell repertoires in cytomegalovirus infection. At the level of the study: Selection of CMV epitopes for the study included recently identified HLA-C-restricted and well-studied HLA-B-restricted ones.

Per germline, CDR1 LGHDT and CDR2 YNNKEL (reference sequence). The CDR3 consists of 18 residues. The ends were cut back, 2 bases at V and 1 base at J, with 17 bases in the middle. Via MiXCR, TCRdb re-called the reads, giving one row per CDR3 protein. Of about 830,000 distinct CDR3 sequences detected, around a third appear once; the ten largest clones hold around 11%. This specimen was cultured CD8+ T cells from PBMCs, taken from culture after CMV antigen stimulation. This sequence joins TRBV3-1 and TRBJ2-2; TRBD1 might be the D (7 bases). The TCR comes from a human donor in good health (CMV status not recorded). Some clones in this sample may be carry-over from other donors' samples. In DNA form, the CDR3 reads TGTGCCAGCAGCCAATTAGGAGGGACAGTTAGGAACACCGGGGAGCTGTTTTTT. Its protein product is CASSQLGGTVRNTGELFF.